Presented here are 30 T cell receptor beta chains from one specimen sequenced in a study of blood T cell repertoires in COVID-19 (dated by TCRdb to 2020 to 2021). Preparation of the library involved the immunoSEQ multiplex PCR assay. TCRdb mirrors the immuneACCESS table, restricted to in-frame sequences. Some clones are absent from its copies; in checked studies, under half trace to an unresolved V gene, and the reason for the others is unknown. This sample comprises more than 200,000 clones, nearly 90% of them detected only once. About 4% of the sample is taken by the ten largest. What was sequenced was PBMCs or T cells enriched from blood (not recorded which). All receptors derive from a woman in her twenties or thirties with acute COVID-19.

This clone has just a few counts. The V call is TRBV2, the J call TRBJ1-5; a possible D gene is TRBD1 (6 bases). V dropped 2 bases and J dropped 4 bases, with 9 bases sitting between them. Germline-derived CDR1 and CDR2 are SNHLY and FYNNEI. The CDR3 is 14 residues long. Here the CDR3 DNA reads TGTGCCAGCAGTGAAAACAGGGAAAATCAGCCCCAGCATTTT. Protein: CASSENRENQPQHF.

The rearrangement links TRBV28 to TRBJ1-1; D remains unclear. Germline values: CDR1 MDHEN, CDR2 SYDVKM. Trimming removed 3 bases from V and 1 base from J, with 15 bases in between. The CDR3 length is 16 residues. The CDR3 bases are TGTGCCAGCAGTTTTAGCCTTGGAACCACGAACACTGAAGCTTTCTTT. This codes for CASSFSLGTTNTEAFF.

The CDR3 sequence is CASSYSITGGYNEQFF. The CDR3, as DNA: TGTGCCAGCAGTTACTCGATTACGGGGGGCTACAATGAGCAGTTCTTC. The rearrangement links TRBV6-5 to TRBJ2-1; 7 bases are a match to TRBD2. V lost 0 bases and J lost 3; bases outside the gene matches: 5. The CDR3 length is 16 residues. Per the germline V gene, CDR1 is MNHEY and CDR2 is SVGAGI.

This clone was detected only once. The chain has TRBV5-6 and TRBJ2-7, with TRBD1 matching over 11 bases. The length of the CDR3 is 15 residues. Germline lookup yields CDR1 SGHDT and CDR2 YYEEEE. After removal of 1 base from V and 5 bases from J, the junction contained 5 bases not matched to a gene. CDR3 DNA sequence: TGTGCCAGCAGCTTGTTTGGACAGGGGGCCCACGAGCAGTACTTC. This gives the protein CASSLFGQGAHEQYF.

This clone was observed a handful of times. The chain has TRBV30 and TRBJ2-3, with TRBD1 matching over 8 bases. CDR1 GTSNPN and CDR2 SVGIG come from the germline V gene (reference sequence). This CDR3 has 17 residues. J was trimmed by 3 bases and V by 1 base; bases with no gene match: 12. Written as DNA, the CDR3 is TGTGCCTGGAGTGCTTACCCAAGGACAGGGTCGACAGATACGCAGTATTTT. As protein: CAWSAYPRTGSTDTQYF.

The chain uses TRBV2 and TRBJ2-7, with a possible D match to TRBD1 (6 bases). The CDR3 sequence is 14 residues long. Trimming took 3 bases from V and 3 from J, leaving 12 bases between them. The V gene's germline CDR1 is SNHLY and CDR2 FYNNEI. Here the CDR3 reads CASSEATGNYEQYF. DNA of the CDR3: TGTGCCAGCAGTGAGGCCACAGGGAACTACGAGCAGTACTTC.

The chain uses TRBV5-1 and TRBJ1-5; D is perhaps TRBD1 (5 bases). The CDR3 is 14 residues long. V dropped 5 bases and J dropped 2 bases, with 11 bases sitting between them. Germline loops: CDR1 SGHRS, CDR2 YFSETQ. CDR3 in DNA: TGCGCCAGCAGTCCCGAACAGGGCAATCAGCCCCAGCATTTT. It codes for CASSPEQGNQPQHF.

The chain links TRBV15 to TRBJ1-1, with D possibly being TRBD1 (6 bases). Trimming pared 0 bases from V and 7 bases from J, leaving 15 bases between. CDR3 length equals 15 residues. Germline CDR1 and CDR2: LNHNV and YYDKDF (reference sequence). CDR3 nucleotides: TGTGCCACCAGCAGAGATTTGGGCGGGGGCCTTGAAGCTTTCTTT. Amino acids: CATSRDLGGGLEAFF.

J is TRBJ2-4 and V is TRBV11-1; D call uncertain. Trimming pared 3 bases from V and 5 bases from J, leaving 17 bases between. The CDR3 totals 16 residues. CDR1 is SGHAT, CDR2 FQDESV, per germline (reference sequence). CDR3 bases: TGTGCCAGCAGCTTGTCCCCCTGGATGGGCGAAAACATTCAGTACTTC. It yields the protein CASSLSPWMGENIQYF.

The V and J genes are TRBV28 and TRBJ2-2, with a tentative D call TRBD1 (6 bases). In germline, CDR1 is MDHEN, CDR2 SYDVKM. Trimming took off 7 bases at V and 4 bases at J, with 16 bases between the two ends. This CDR3 is built from 15 residues. The CDR3 loop reads CASIKQGKSTGELFF. CDR3 DNA sequence: TGTGCCAGCATTAAACAGGGAAAGAGCACCGGGGAGCTGTTTTTT.

In DNA form, the CDR3 reads TGTGCCAGTAGTCCCCGGGGGGGTGTAAGGGAGACCCAGTACTTC. Protein sequence: CASSPRGGVRETQYF. The V gene is TRBV19, the J gene TRBJ2-5; 8 bases agree with TRBD2. The length of the CDR3 is 15 residues. Germline CDR1 and CDR2: LNHDA and SQIVND (reference sequence). Trimming removed 5 bases from V and 5 bases from J; junction bases left unmatched: 10. Using reference TRBV19 and TRBJ2-5 for the parts outside the CDR3, the full variable domain is DGGITQSPKYLFRKEGQNVTLSCEQNLNHDAMYWYRQDPGQGLRLIYYSQIVNDFQKGDIAEGYSVSREKKESFPLTVTSAQKNPTAFYLCASSPRGGVRETQYFGPGTRLLVL.

The table lists this clone with a few counts. The chain employs TRBV30 and TRBJ1-2; possibly TRBD1 for D (5 bases). V was trimmed by 0 bases and J by 4 bases, leaving 12 bases between them. CDR3 size: 14 residues. The germline V gene encodes CDR1 GTSNPN and CDR2 SVGIG (reference sequence). CDR3 sequence reads: CAWSVGQGAYGYTF. The CDR3 region has the DNA TGTGCCTGGAGTGTAGGTCAGGGCGCCTATGGCTACACCTTC.

This chain connects TRBV3-1 (or the pseudogene TRBV3-2) to TRBJ1-3; tentative D call: TRBD1 (6 bases). Between the trimmed V and J ends, which lost 4 bases and 0 bases, there was a span of 10 bases. The germline gives CDR1 LGHDT, CDR2 YNNKEL (reference sequence). CDR3 length: 15 amino acids. The CDR3 DNA reads as TGTGCCAGCAGCCGACAGGCCCCCTCTGGAAACACCATATATTTT. Its protein product is CASSRQAPSGNTIYF.

This sequence joins TRBV7-9 and TRBJ2-1; the D gene is possibly TRBD2 (5 bases). This CDR3 spans 12 amino acids. The germline V gene encodes CDR1 SEHNR and CDR2 FQNEAQ (reference sequence). Trimming left V 5 bases short and J 3 bases short, with 5 bases between. The CDR3 bases are TGTGCCAGCAGCCGGGACTACAATGAGCAGTTCTTC. This gives the protein CASSRDYNEQFF.

V and J are TRBV3-1 (or the pseudogene TRBV3-2) and TRBJ2-3; D not certain. CDR1 LGHDT and CDR2 YNNKEL come from the germline V gene (reference sequence). This CDR3 has 13 residues. Trimming pared 0 bases from V and 8 bases from J, leaving 9 bases between. The CDR3 loop reads CASSQDPSFTQYF. For the CDR3, the DNA is TGTGCCAGCAGCCAAGATCCTAGTTTTACGCAGTATTTT.

The chain combines TRBV11-1 with TRBJ2-1, with 9 positions matching TRBD2. J gave up 4 bases and V 2 bases, and 3 bases lay outside the gene matches. Germline V gene data show CDR1 as SGHAT and CDR2 as FQDESV (reference sequence). The CDR3 runs 15 residues. In DNA, the CDR3 is TGTGCCAGCAGCTTACTAGCGGGGACTTACAATGAGCAGTTCTTC. Protein product: CASSLLAGTYNEQFF. Based on the CDR3 plus reference TRBV11-1 and TRBJ2-1, the full variable domain is EAEVAQSPRYKITEKSQAVAFWCDPISGHATLYWYRQILGQGPELLVQFQDESVVDDSQLPKDRFSAERLKGVDSTLKIQPAELGDSAMYLCASSLLAGTYNEQFFGPGTRLTVL.

The chain employs TRBV3-1 (or the pseudogene TRBV3-2) and TRBJ1-1, with 8 bases aligning to TRBD1. With 5 bases clipped from V and 2 bases from J, the junction kept 7 bases outside the gene matches. Germline V lookup: CDR1 LGHDT, CDR2 YNNKEL (reference sequence). CDR3 length: 15 residues. CDR3 nucleotide sequence: TGTGCCAGCAGCTTAAGGACAGGGATCAACACTGAAGCTTTCTTT. The encoded protein is CASSLRTGINTEAFF.

This sequence joins TRBV19 and TRBJ2-1; 7 nucleotides align to TRBD1. CDR3 length: 16 amino acids. The V gene's germline CDR1 is LNHDA and CDR2 SQIVND (reference sequence). With V trimmed by 2 bases and J by 1 base, 5 bases remained unmatched. The CDR3 DNA reads TGTGCCAGTAGTATAACGGACAGGAGGTCCTACAATGAGCAGTTCTTC. This codes for CASSITDRRSYNEQFF.

This clone was recorded once. The CDR3 loop reads CASSLGQGRLDQPQHF. In DNA form, the CDR3 reads TGTGCCAGCAGTCTGGGACAGGGGAGACTAGATCAGCCCCAGCATTTT. The V gene is TRBV27, the J gene TRBJ1-5; 10 nucleotides match TRBD1. Losses at the gene ends were 5 bases for V and 5 bases for J; bases not matched to a gene: 9. Per the germline V gene, CDR1 is MNHEY and CDR2 is SMNVEV (reference sequence). The CDR3 runs 16 residues.

This chain joins TRBV30 and TRBJ1-6; D gene unclear. This CDR3 spans 14 amino acids. In germline, CDR1 is GTSNPN, CDR2 SVGIG (reference sequence). V lost 4 bases to trimming and J lost 5 bases, with 12 bases between them. CDR3 region: CAWTQNSHNSPLHF. The CDR3 DNA follows: TGTGCCTGGACCCAAAACAGTCATAATTCACCCCTCCACTTT.

This clone was detected only once. The chain uses TRBV6-1 and TRBJ2-1; maybe TRBD1 (6 bases). V was trimmed by 3 bases and J by 7 bases, leaving 16 bases between them. The CDR3 has 15 residues. Germline V CDR1 and CDR2: MNHNS, SASEGT. CDR3 bases: TGTGCCAGCAGTGAGGGGGCTTCAGGGGTGAATGAGCAGTTCTTC. Translating gives CASSEGASGVNEQFF.

The chain links TRBV2 to TRBJ2-7; 10 nucleotides agree with TRBD1. Looked up from germline, CDR1 is SNHLY and CDR2 is FYNNEI. Trimming removed 7 bases from V and 6 bases from J; junction bases left unmatched: 12. The CDR3 is 15 amino acids. The CDR3 DNA reads as TGTGCCAGCACCCTGGGACAGGGGAGATTTTCCGAGCAGTACTTC. It is translated as CASTLGQGRFSEQYF.

The chain joins TRBV10-3 to TRBJ1-6; TRBD1 is a possible D gene (6 bases). Germline loops: CDR1 ENHRY, CDR2 SYGVKD. The CDR3 spans 16 residues. Trimming removed 4 bases at V and 8 bases at J, with 18 bases between. The CDR3 coding sequence is TGTGCCATCAGTGGCGGACCGGGCGGGGGCGATTCACCCCTCCACTTT. Amino acids: CAISGGPGGGDSPLHF.

The rearrangement joins TRBV4-1 to TRBJ2-3, with 8 bases identical to TRBD2. Germline CDR1 reads MGHRA; CDR2 reads YSYEKL. The CDR3 consists of 15 residues. Losses at the gene ends were 4 bases for V and 2 bases for J; bases not matched to a gene: 5. The DNA for the CDR3 is TGCGCCAGCAGCCGCGGGACTAGTGCCACAGATACGCAGTATTTT. Protein product: CASSRGTSATDTQYF.

This CDR3 reads CASSDPTGRAKNIQYF. CDR3 DNA: TGTGCCAGCAGCGATCCGACAGGGAGGGCCAAAAACATTCAGTACTTC. The V call is TRBV9, the J call TRBJ2-4; weak D call: TRBD1 (7 bases). The CDR3 contains 16 residues. V lost 3 bases to trimming and J lost 1 base, with 14 bases between them. CDR1 is SGDLS, CDR2 YYNGEE, per germline.

V gene TRBV4-3 combines with J gene TRBJ2-3, with 7 bases matching TRBD2. After removal of 5 bases from V and 2 bases from J, the junction contained 4 bases not matched to a gene. Germline V lookup: CDR1 LGHNA, CDR2 YSLEER. CDR3 length equals 14 residues. In nucleotides, the CDR3 is TGCGCCAGCAGCACTAGCGTACACACAGATACGCAGTATTTT. This sequence encodes CASSTSVHTDTQYF.

CDR3 in amino acids: CASTTDSTHSPLHF. DNA for the CDR3: TGTGCCAGCACCACCGACAGTACTCATTCACCCCTCCACTTT. This rearrangement joins TRBV6-6 to TRBJ1-6; TRBD1 might be the D (5 bases). The CDR3 runs to 14 residues. Germline CDR1 and CDR2: MNHNY and SVGAGI (reference sequence). V gave up 7 bases and J gave up 8 bases, with 15 bases separating them.

The rearrangement uses TRBV7-2 and TRBJ1-2, with D maybe TRBD1 (5 bases). The CDR3 sequence is 14 residues long. Germline loops: CDR1 SGHTA, CDR2 FQGNSA. Trimming stripped 1 base from V and 8 bases from J, with 14 bases between. The CDR3 loop reads CASSLGGGAGGYTF. For the CDR3, the DNA is TGTGCCAGCAGCTTAGGTGGCGGGGCGGGAGGCTACACCTTC.

The rearrangement joins TRBV7-3 to TRBJ1-6; 7 nucleotides line up with TRBD1. Germline CDR1 is SGHTA and CDR2 is FQGTGA. The CDR3 spans 15 residues. J gave up 7 bases and V 2 bases, and 5 bases lay outside the gene matches. CDR3 sequence (DNA): TGTGCCAGCAGCTTAGACAGGGTCAGGAATTCACCCCTCCACTTT. Its translation is CASSLDRVRNSPLHF. The variable domain in full, with the rest retrieved from reference TRBV7-3 and TRBJ1-6, is GAGVSQTPSNKVTEKGKYVELRCDPISGHTALYWYRQSLGQGPEFLIYFQGTGAADDSGLPNDRFFAVRPEGSVSTLKIQRTERGDSAVYLCASSLDRVRNSPLHFGNGTRLTVT.

The chain employs TRBV4-1 and TRBJ1-6, with 8 positions matching TRBD1. The CDR3 extends over 17 amino acids. V lost 2 bases to trimming and J lost 5 bases; unmatched junction nucleotides: 8. From germline, CDR1 is MGHRA and CDR2 YSYEKL. The CDR3 region has the DNA TGCGCCAGCAGCCAAACCAGGGGGCAGCTGGATAATTCACCCCTCCACTTT. Amino acid sequence: CASSQTRGQLDNSPLHF.